The source of this T cell receptor (beta chain) is a study of OX40 agonist ivuxolimab in advanced cancers. In the study overall: Patients enrolled in dose escalation were diagnosed with hepatocellular carcinoma, melanoma, renal cell or head and neck cancer. General study findings and limits: The antigen specificity of the peripheral T cells (those that were expanded) was not determined.

In the case of this clone: No antigen is known for it.

Generated by immunoSEQ multiplex PCR, the TCRdb table keeps only in-frame clones and is missing some. The sample yields tens of thousands of clones, 85% to 90% seen once. The CDR3 spans 15 residues. Germline V gene data show CDR1 as MNHEY and CDR2 as SVGAGI. J lost 5 bases, V lost 3 bases, and 3 bases had no gene match. The chain carries TRBV6-5 and TRBJ1-6, with 8 bases that match TRBD1. The specimen comprised CD4+ or CD8+ T cells sorted from blood, sampled in a trial of the OX40 agonist ivuxolimab. The TCR comes from an adult with an advanced solid tumor such as melanoma, head and neck, liver or kidney cancer. DNA of the CDR3: TGTGCCAGCAGTTATTTGACAGGGGATAATTCACCCCTCCACTTT. It is translated as CASSYLTGDNSPLHF.